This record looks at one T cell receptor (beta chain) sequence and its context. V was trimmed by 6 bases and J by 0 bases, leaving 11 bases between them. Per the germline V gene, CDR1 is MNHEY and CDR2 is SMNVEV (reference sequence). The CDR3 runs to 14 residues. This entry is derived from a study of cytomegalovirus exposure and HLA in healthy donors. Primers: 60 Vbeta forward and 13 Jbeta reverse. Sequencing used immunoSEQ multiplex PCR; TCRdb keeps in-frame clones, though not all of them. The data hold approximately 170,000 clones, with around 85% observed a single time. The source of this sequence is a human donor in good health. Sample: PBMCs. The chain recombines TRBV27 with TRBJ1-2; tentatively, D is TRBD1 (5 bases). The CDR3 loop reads CASRWGGSNYGYTF. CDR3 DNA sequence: TGTGCCAGCAGGTGGGGGGGATCTAACTATGGCTACACCTTC.